This T cell receptor (beta chain) was obtained from a study of blood T cell repertoires in COVID-19 (dated by TCRdb to about 2020). With regard to the full study: The collaborator samples originated in the United States, Italy and Spain and spanned the acute and convalescent phases of COVID-19. The prospective study material was composed of cDNA or gDNA derived from T cells, B-cell-depleted T cells, or PBMCs. Deeply sampled blood TCRbeta repertoires from subjects exposed to, actively infected with, or recovered from COVID-19 were included in the dataset. The repertoires were released in a freely available public database intended as a resource for research on the immune response to SARS-CoV-2. The samples were drawn from the first 160 participants of the ongoing ImmuneRACE study and from under 1,500 subjects provided by 6 global collaborators. A de-identified subject ID, COVID-19 status, age in years and sex were almost always included in the sample metadata. Where available, HLA class I and class II types were taken from metadata supplied by the sample provider and were not determined by assay-based typing.

Note on this clone: The antigen this receptor binds is unknown. Base quality data are lacking; no much larger clone is found one base away.

From the germline V gene (reference sequence), CDR1 is SGHNT and CDR2 is YYREEE. The CDR3 runs 17 amino acids, cysteine and phenylalanine included. The read is trimmed to its CDR3 DNA, 51 bases read in frame from base 1. Compared with germline, V lacks 2 bases and J lacks 5 bases; bases without a gene match: 11. TCRbeta CDR3 regions were amplified from genomic DNA by means of the immunoSEQ Assay, a bias-controlled multiplex PCR. Per the original workflow: Nucleated cell counts per sample were estimated from amplification of reference gene primers within the assay. To quantify the absolute abundance of each unique TCRbeta CDR3 rearrangement, sequence reads were collapsed and filtered. For each sample, productive Simpson clonality was calculated as the square root of Simpson's diversity index across productive rearrangements. TCRdb retrieved this table from immuneACCESS and kept in-frame rearrangements only. Not all clones are present; in checked studies, unresolved V genes account for under half, and no reason is known for the remainder. V and J calls and clone size are those listed in that table; D and trimming were worked out from the DNA. In all, the sample holds roughly 100,000 clones, and over 75% of those were seen once. Clones ranked in the top ten supply around 4.1% of the sample.

Study-wide conclusions, independent of this receptor: Clinical and demographic metadata were provided uncurated, with the amount varying by source and participant.

Collaborating institutions collected whole blood in K2EDTA tubes following their own protocols. For TCRbeta analysis, collaborator samples were shipped as frozen whole blood, as isolated PBMCs, or as DNA extracted from either sample type. Recombination connected TRBV5-4 to TRBJ2-5, with 11 junctional bases fitting TRBD1. This TCR was sampled from a man aged 50 to 60 with acute or convalescent COVID-19. Material for sequencing was peripheral blood. For the CDR3, the sequence is CASSFYAGTGGLETQYF. The DNA is as follows: TGTGCCAGCAGCTTTTATGCCGGGACAGGGGGTTTGGAGACCCAGTACTTC.